The 3 T cell receptor beta chains given below trace back to one sample, sequenced in a study of T cell responses to AZD1222 COVID-19 vaccine. The table came from immunoSEQ multiplex PCR; TCRdb's copy has only in-frame clones and leaves some out. The profile covers about 160,000 clones, with approximately 90% appearing a single time and 4.3% taken by the ten largest. The sample consisted of peripheral blood, taken 28 days after the second AZD1222 dose. Receptors were obtained from an adult who received the AZD1222 COVID-19 vaccine.

The chain employs TRBV18 and TRBJ2-5; D is tentatively TRBD1 or TRBD2 (5 bases each). This CDR3 spans 14 amino acids. CDR1 and CDR2 (germline): KGHSH, LQKENI. Trimming took off 2 bases at V and 3 bases at J, with 10 bases between the two ends. The CDR3 DNA is TGTGCCAGCTCACCATGGGGACCAGAAGAGACCCAGTACTTC. Translated: CASSPWGPEETQYF.

J is TRBJ1-1 and V is TRBV27; D is ambiguous. This CDR3 is built from 14 residues. CDR1 MNHEY and CDR2 SMNVEV come from the germline V gene (reference sequence). Deletions cut 4 bases from V and 7 bases from J, with 16 bases between. Here the CDR3 reads CASSSWSGRSEAFF. The CDR3, as DNA: TGTGCCAGCAGTTCTTGGTCCGGTCGGAGTGAAGCTTTCTTT.

This clone occurred once. CDR3: CASSKTGVGTDTQYF. CDR3 nucleotides: TGTGCCAGCTCGAAAACAGGGGTTGGCACAGATACGCAGTATTTT. The gene calls are TRBV18 and TRBJ2-3, with 7 bases fitting TRBD1. The CDR3 consists of 15 residues. The germline V gene encodes CDR1 KGHSH and CDR2 LQKENI. J lost 1 base, V lost 6 bases, and 7 bases had no gene match.